The rows below give T cell receptor beta chains drawn from one sample of a study of Graves' ophthalmopathy and Graves' hyperthyroidism. TCRdb recomputed calls from the multiplex PCR reads with MiXCR, one row per CDR3 protein. The sample lists roughly 400,000 distinct CDR3 sequences, approximately 16% occurring once. Source material: peripheral blood. The receptors shown here come from a woman under 30 with Graves' ophthalmopathy. The CDR3 runs from the conserved cysteine through the conserved F or W. D genes are given only for firm matches. Rows may omit the clone size; those that give it use once, few, many or a size class.

TRBV10-2	TRBD1	many	TRBJ2-5	TGCGCCAGCAGGGGGACAGGGATCCAAGAGACCCAGTACTTC	CASRGTGIQETQYF
TRBV18	.	many	TRBJ1-6	TGTGCCAGCTCACCATATAAGGCGGGATCACCCCTCCACTTT	CASSPYKAGSPLHF
TRBV6-4	TRBD1	many	TRBJ2-2	TGTGCCAGCAGTGACATTGGGACAGGCGACACCGGGGAGCTGTTTTTT	CASSDIGTGDTGELFF
TRBV15	.	many	TRBJ2-7	TGTGCCACCAGGGGTGGGAGCAGGGGCCACGAGCAGTACTTC	CATRGGSRGHEQYF
TRBV6-5	.	many	TRBJ1-1	TGTGCCAGCAGTTGGGGACGGAAGAACACTGAAGCTTTCTTT	CASSWGRKNTEAFF
TRBV29-1	.	.	TRBJ1-2	TGCAGCGTTGGTTCGACAGAGACTGGCTACACCTTC	CSVGSTETGYTF
TRBV28	.	.	TRBJ2-7	TGTGCCAGCAGTGCTTTGAGCAGGCTTACCTACGAGCAGTACTTC	CASSALSRLTYEQYF
TRBV27	TRBD1	many	TRBJ2-7	TGTGCCAGCAGTTCCGCCCCTGACAGGGTAAACTCCTACGAGCAGTACTTC	CASSSAPDRVNSYEQYF
TRBV7-9	.	few	TRBJ2-5	TGTGCCAGCAGCCAGGGTTGGGGCCTTTCCCAAGAGACCCAGTACTTC	CASSQGWGLSQETQYF
TRBV5-1	.	many	TRBJ2-7	TGCGCCAGCAGCTTGGACAACTCCTACGAGCAGTACTTC	CASSLDNSYEQYF
TRBV6-5	.	many	TRBJ1-2	TGTGCCAGCAGTTACTCTACCGCTCGGCCTGGCTACACCTTC	CASSYSTARPGYTF
TRBV11-3	TRBD1	many	TRBJ1-1	TGTGCCAGCAGCTTAGGCCAGGGGGGGCGTCAAACTGAAGCTTTCTTT	CASSLGQGGRQTEAFF
TRBV4-3	.	many	TRBJ2-2	TGCGCCAGCAGCCAAGTTCCCAGGGGTAACACCGGGGAGCTGTTTTTT	CASSQVPRGNTGELFF
TRBV12-3/TRBV12-4	TRBD2	many	TRBJ2-7	TGTGCCAGCAGTCCGACTAGCGGGGGACCCTACGAGCAGTACTTC	CASSPTSGGPYEQYF
TRBV11-2	.	many	TRBJ2-7	TGTGCCAGCAGCTTGGGACACTCCTACGAGCAGTACTTC	CASSLGHSYEQYF
TRBV6-1	TRBD1	many	TRBJ1-2	TGTGCCAGCAGTGATCAGGGGGTTTGGGCCTTC	CASSDQGVWAF
TRBV6-2/TRBV6-3	.	.	TRBJ2-5	TGTGCCAGCAGTACGCCCCCCGGGTGGGGGAAGACCCAGTACTTC	CASSTPPGWGKTQYF
TRBV12-3/TRBV12-4	TRBD1	many	TRBJ1-6	TGTGCCAGCAAGCCCGGGACAGGGTATTCGAATTCACCCCTCCACTTT	CASKPGTGYSNSPLHF
TRBV30	TRBD1	.	TRBJ2-7	TGTGCCTGGAGTGGAGTAAAAGGACAGGGGTTCGCCTACGAGCAGTACTTC	CAWSGVKGQGFAYEQYF
TRBV28	.	many	TRBJ2-7	TGTGCCAGCAGGACTGCTGGGGGGGCCTCCTACGAGCAGTACTTC	CASRTAGGASYEQYF
TRBV7-2	TRBD1	many	TRBJ2-7	TGTGCCAGCAGCTTAAGCTACAGGGGAGCCTACGAGCAGTACTTC	CASSLSYRGAYEQYF
TRBV18	.	many	TRBJ1-1	TGTGCCAGCAGCCCGGGTAGGACTGAAGCTTTCTTT	CASSPGRTEAFF
TRBV28	.	.	TRBJ2-5	TGTGCCAGCAGTACAGGACAGCCCCAAGAGACCCAGTACTTC	CASSTGQPQETQYF
TRBV27	.	many	TRBJ2-5	TGTGCCAGCAGTCCTCACATTAGAGGAGAAGAGACCCAGTACTTC	CASSPHIRGEETQYF
TRBV7-3	.	many	TRBJ1-1	TGTGCCAGCAGCTCCGGTGGAGGTGGGTTCACTGAAGCTTTCTTT	CASSSGGGGFTEAFF
TRBV6-5	.	many	TRBJ2-4	TGTGCCAGCCTTCTCACGGGGATGGAGGCCAAAAACATTCAGTACTTC	CASLLTGMEAKNIQYF
TRBV6-1	TRBD1	many	TRBJ1-2	TGTGCCAGCAGCCCCGGGACAGGGGGGGCTTATGGCTACACCTTC	CASSPGTGGAYGYTF
TRBV12-3/TRBV12-4	TRBD1	few	TRBJ1-3	TGTGCCAGCAGCCCCGGACAGGTCTCTGGAAACACCATATATTTT	CASSPGQVSGNTIYF
TRBV11-2	TRBD2	.	TRBJ2-7	TGTGCCAGCAGCTTATCAGCAGCGGGAGTAAATTTCTACGAGCAGTACTTC	CASSLSAAGVNFYEQYF
TRBV9	.	many	TRBJ1-1	TGTGCCAGCACTATATCAGGGGAGAACACTGAAGCTTTCTTT	CASTISGENTEAFF
TRBV28	TRBD1	many	TRBJ1-5	TGTGCCAGCAGTCCCTACAGGGGGCCGAATCAGCCCCAGCATTTT	CASSPYRGPNQPQHF
TRBV6-2/TRBV6-3	.	many	TRBJ2-1	TGTGCCAGCAGCCCTACCCACAATGAGCAGTTCTTC	CASSPTHNEQFF
TRBV6-2/TRBV6-3	TRBD1	many	TRBJ1-5	TGTGCCAGCAGTTATGACAGGGTCAAGAAGCCCAATCAGCCCCAGCATTTT	CASSYDRVKKPNQPQHF
TRBV12-3/TRBV12-4	.	many	TRBJ1-6	TGTGCCAGCAGCTTCCAGGGAAGAAATTCACCCCTCCACTTT	CASSFQGRNSPLHF
TRBV7-2	TRBD1	many	TRBJ2-7	TGTGCCAGCAGCCGGGACAGGGGGCGCTTGGAGCAGTACTTC	CASSRDRGRLEQYF
TRBV28	.	many	TRBJ1-2	TGTGCCAGCAGTTTAGCCTCAGATGGCTACACCTTC	CASSLASDGYTF
TRBV15	.	many	TRBJ2-2	TGTGCCACCAGCCTGATGGGCAGGAACACCGGGGAGCTGTTTTTT	CATSLMGRNTGELFF
TRBV6-2/TRBV6-3	TRBD1	.	TRBJ1-5	TGTGCCAGCAGACGTGGACAGGGCCAAGGAAATTCGGATTTT	CASRRGQGQGNSDF
TRBV7-8	.	few	TRBJ2-7	TGTGCCAGCAGCCCCAGGGGGGGGGGGGTCTACGAGCAGTACTTC	CASSPRGGGVYEQYF
TRBV28	TRBD2	many	TRBJ2-7	TGTGCCAGCAGTTTCCCGGGACTAGCGGGGGGGCCATTGAACGAGCAGTACTTC	CASSFPGLAGGPLNEQYF
TRBV30	.	many	TRBJ2-5	TGTGCCTGGAGTGTGGGCAGGGGTTTAGAGACCCAGTACTTC	CAWSVGRGLETQYF